This TCR beta chain was profiled in a study of identifying expanded T cells in peripheral blood. During the collection period, no donor immune events like infections were recorded. Trimming took off 11 bases at V and 6 bases at J, with 20 bases between the two ends. The V gene's germline CDR1 is MNHEY and CDR2 SVGAGI. The CDR3 is 14 amino acids. TCRdb's table, derived via immunoSEQ multiplex PCR, lists solely in-frame clones and lacks some. The sample lists under 70,000 clones, over 75% occurring once. Sequencing was carried out using blood. The gene calls are TRBV6-5 and TRBJ2-1; tentatively, D is TRBD2 (6 bases). This receptor was taken from a person aged 18-70 years in good health. The CDR3 sequence is CASRRDPEGNEQFF. CDR3 bases: TGTGCCTCCCGGAGGGACCCAGAGGGCAATGAGCAGTTCTTC.